This T cell receptor beta chain was captured in a study of cytomegalovirus exposure and HLA in healthy donors. About this clone itself: Antigen specificity is unknown.

PCR employed 60 Vbeta and 13 Jbeta primers. Produced via immunoSEQ multiplex PCR; TCRdb's table is partial and in-frame only. Found here are fewer than 250,000 clones, under 85% of them singletons; the top ten hold about 10%. Whole-study results and caveats: Previously analyzed data showed that most TCR beta V segments were productive at a frequency of about 90% or about 30%.

This CDR3 region has 14 residues. V lost 1 base to trimming and J lost 6 bases, with 9 bases between them. Germline V gene sequence: CDR1 MGHRA, CDR2 YSYEKL. The material sequenced was PBMCs. The chain recombines TRBV4-1 with TRBJ1-4; no clear D gene. The receptor comes from a woman between 45 and 60 years old in good health and CMV-seropositive. In DNA form, the CDR3 reads TGCGCCAGCAGCCAAGCCCCCCCCGATGAAAAACTGTTTTTT. Its translation: CASSQAPPDEKLFF.